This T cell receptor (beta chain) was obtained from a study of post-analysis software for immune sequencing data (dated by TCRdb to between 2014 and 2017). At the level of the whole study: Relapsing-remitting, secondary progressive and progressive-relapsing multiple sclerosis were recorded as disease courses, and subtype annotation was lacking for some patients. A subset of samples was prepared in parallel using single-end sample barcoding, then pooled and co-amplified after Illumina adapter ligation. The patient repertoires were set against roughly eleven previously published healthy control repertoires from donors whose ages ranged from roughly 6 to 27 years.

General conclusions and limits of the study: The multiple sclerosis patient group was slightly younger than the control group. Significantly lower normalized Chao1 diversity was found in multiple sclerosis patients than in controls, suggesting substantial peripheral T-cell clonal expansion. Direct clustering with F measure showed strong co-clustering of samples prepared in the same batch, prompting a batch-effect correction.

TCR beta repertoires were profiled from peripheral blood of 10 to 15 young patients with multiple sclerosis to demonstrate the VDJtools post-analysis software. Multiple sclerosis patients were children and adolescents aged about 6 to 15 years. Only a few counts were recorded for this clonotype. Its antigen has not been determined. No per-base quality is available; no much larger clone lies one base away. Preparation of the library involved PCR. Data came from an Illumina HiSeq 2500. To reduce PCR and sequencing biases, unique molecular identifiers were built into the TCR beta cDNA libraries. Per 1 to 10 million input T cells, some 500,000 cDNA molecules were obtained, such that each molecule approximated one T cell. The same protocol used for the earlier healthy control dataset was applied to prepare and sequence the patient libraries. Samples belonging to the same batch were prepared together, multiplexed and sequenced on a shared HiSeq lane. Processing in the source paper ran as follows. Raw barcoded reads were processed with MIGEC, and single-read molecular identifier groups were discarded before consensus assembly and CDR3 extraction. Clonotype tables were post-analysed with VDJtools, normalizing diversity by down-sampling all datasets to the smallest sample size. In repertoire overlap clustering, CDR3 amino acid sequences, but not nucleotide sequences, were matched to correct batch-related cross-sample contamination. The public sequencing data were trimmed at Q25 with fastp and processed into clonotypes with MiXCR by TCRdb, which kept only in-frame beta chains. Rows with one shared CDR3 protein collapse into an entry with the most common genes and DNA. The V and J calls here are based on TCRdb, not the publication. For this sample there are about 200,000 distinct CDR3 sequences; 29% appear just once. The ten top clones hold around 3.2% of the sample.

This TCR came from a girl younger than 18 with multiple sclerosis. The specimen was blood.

Here is the DNA: TGTGCCCTCCGGGACAGGGGCACCTACAATGAGCAGTTCTTC. Its protein reads: CALRDRGTYNEQFF. Rearrangement joined TRBV6-2 or TRBV6-3 to TRBJ2-1; 10 middle bases align to TRBD1. Taken from cysteine to phenylalanine, the CDR3 has 14 residues. Of all the DNA, just the CDR3 is kept, 42 bases in frame from base 1. CDR1 is given as MNHEY and CDR2 as SVGEGT, both from the germline V gene. Here V drops 11 bases and J drops 2 bases, and the junction holds 6 bases not matched to any gene.